This TCR beta chain is drawn from a study of T-cell memory formation after mild COVID-19. Comments on this clonotype: What it binds is not known.

5'RACE with constant-segment primers built TCRalpha and TCRbeta cDNA libraries with UMIs. TCRdb analysed the 5' RACE reads with MiXCR anew, one entry per CDR3 protein. The sample includes about 440,000 distinct CDR3 sequences, roughly 20% seen only once; the top ten take roughly 8.4%. The CDR3 is made up of 10 amino acids. Per the germline V gene, CDR1 is SEHNR and CDR2 is FQNEAQ (reference sequence). Trimming pared 4 bases from V and 9 bases from J, leaving 4 bases between. Regarding the study as a whole: CD4+ bias marked clones expanding day 15 to 37, unlike balanced contracting clones. Memory from before infection featured some responding clones, which suggests cross-reactive memory joined.

This chain connects TRBV7-9 to TRBJ2-1, with D unclear. The sample comprised PBMCs or a T cell subset sorted from them (not recorded which). This clonotype was sampled from an adult woman who had mild COVID-19 (a few samples of this study predate the infection). Cell type and time point are not known. The CDR3 nucleotides are TGTGCCAGCAGCTCTATTGAGCAGTTCTTC. Translated, it gives CASSSIEQFF.